This T cell receptor (beta chain) was profiled in a study of blood T cell repertoires in COVID-19. About the study: Donors in the United States, Italy and Spain gave samples during acute or convalescent COVID-19. From T cells, B-cell-depleted T cells, or PBMCs came the material, which was cDNA or gDNA.

Per the authors' pipeline: Reference gene primer amplification gave nucleated cell count estimates. Data came from immunoSEQ multiplex PCR; TCRdb stores just in-frame clones and leaves some out. D and trimming come from the DNA, and the V and J calls and clone size come from that table. The table lists thousands of clones, roughly 87% of them singletons. The length of the CDR3 is 15 residues. Germline CDR1 reads MNHEY; CDR2 reads SVGAGI. V trimming: 0 bases; J trimming: 8 bases; junction bases outside the gene matches: 9. The sample taken for sequencing was peripheral blood. This TCR came from a man aged 70-80 years with active COVID-19. The chain has TRBV6-5 and TRBJ1-2; 7 positions agree with TRBD1. Here the CDR3 reads CASSYSTGWAYGYTF. The CDR3 DNA follows: TGTGCCAGCAGTTACTCGACAGGGTGGGCTTACGGCTACACCTTC.